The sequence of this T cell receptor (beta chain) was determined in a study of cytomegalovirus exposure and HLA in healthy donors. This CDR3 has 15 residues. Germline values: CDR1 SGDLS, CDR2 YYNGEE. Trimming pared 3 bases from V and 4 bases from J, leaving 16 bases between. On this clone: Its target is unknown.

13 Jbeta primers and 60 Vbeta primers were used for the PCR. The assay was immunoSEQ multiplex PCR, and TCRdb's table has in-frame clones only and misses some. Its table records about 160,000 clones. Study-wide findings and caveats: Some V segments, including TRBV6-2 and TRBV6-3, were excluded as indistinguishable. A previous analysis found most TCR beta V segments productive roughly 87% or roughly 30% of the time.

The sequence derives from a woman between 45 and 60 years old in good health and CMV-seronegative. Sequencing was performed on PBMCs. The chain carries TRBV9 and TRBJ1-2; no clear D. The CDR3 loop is CASSDGVRPVYGYTF. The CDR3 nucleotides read TGTGCCAGCAGCGACGGGGTCCGTCCAGTCTATGGCTACACCTTC.